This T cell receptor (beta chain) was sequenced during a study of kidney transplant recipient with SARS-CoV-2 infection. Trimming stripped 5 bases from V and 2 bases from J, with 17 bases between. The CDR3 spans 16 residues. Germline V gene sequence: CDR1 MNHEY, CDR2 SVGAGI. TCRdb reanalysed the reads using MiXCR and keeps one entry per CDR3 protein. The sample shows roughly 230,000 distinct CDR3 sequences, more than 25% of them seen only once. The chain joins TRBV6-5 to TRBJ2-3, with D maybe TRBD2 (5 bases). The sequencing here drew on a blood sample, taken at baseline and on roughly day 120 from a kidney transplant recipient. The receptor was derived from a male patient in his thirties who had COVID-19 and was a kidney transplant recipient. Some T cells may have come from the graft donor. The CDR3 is CASSVGLSAYTDTQYF. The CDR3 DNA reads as TGTGCCAGCAGTGTCGGACTCAGCGCTTACACAGATACGCAGTATTTT.